Included here is one T cell receptor beta chain sequence, with context. Data came from immunoSEQ multiplex PCR; TCRdb stores just in-frame clones and leaves some out. The sample lists around 1,900,000 clones, 90% to 95% seen once, with about 1.7% in the top ten. Trimming left V 1 base short and J 3 bases short, with 19 bases between. CDR3 length: 17 residues. The germline V gene encodes CDR1 SGHVS and CDR2 FQNEAQ. The sample belongs to a study of shared clonotypes between healthy human individuals. Terminally differentiated effector memory CD45RA+ cells were left out of the naive CD8 fraction, which was CD45RO-negative and positively selected for CCR7.

The receptor was isolated from a man younger than 35 in good health. Some clones in this sample may be carry-over from other donors' samples. The V and J genes are TRBV7-8 and TRBJ2-7; D may be TRBD2 (6 bases). The material sequenced was naive CD8+ T cells from PBMCs. The CDR3 region has the DNA TGTGCCAGCAGCTTAGGGTTTAGCGGTTCTACGTTCTACGAGCAGTACTTC. Residues: CASSLGFSGSTFYEQYF.